This note documents a single T cell receptor beta chain sequence. Its matching antigen is unknown. The donors were part of the 120-subject validation cohort, which stood apart from the approximately 700-subject first cohort. These data are taken from a study of cytomegalovirus exposure and HLA in healthy donors. The V segment lost 2 bases and the J segment 9 bases; nucleotides outside the gene matches: 10. The germline V gene encodes CDR1 MDHEN and CDR2 SYDVKM. CDR3 size: 15 residues. TCRdb keeps only in-frame clones here, not all; method: immunoSEQ multiplex PCR. The data show 100,000 to 150,000 clones, about 87% seen once. Study-wide points: Confirmation in vitro established that a few CMV-associated chains were specific for CMV antigens.

This receptor was identified in a woman aged 18 to 35 in good health and CMV-seronegative. Sequencing was performed on PBMCs. The chain links TRBV28 to TRBJ1-5, with TRBD1 matching over 7 bases. CDR3 DNA sequence: TGTGCCAGCAGTTTAGCTGACAGGGCGTGGCGGCCCCAGCATTTT. Its translation is CASSLADRAWRPQHF.